This T cell receptor beta chain was sequenced during a study of T cell repertoires in cytomegalovirus infection. General study points: HLA-C-restricted CMV-specific TCR beta clonotypes were dominant in the ex vivo response.

In its sample, this clonotype was seen a few times. Its antigen is not identified. TCRdb itself ran the reads through MiXCR, one entry per CDR3 protein. The sample has about 160,000 distinct CDR3 sequences; 20% to 25% are singletons. V shed 5 bases, J shed 4 bases, and the junction held 11 bases outside the gene matches. The CDR3 totals 16 residues. Germline CDR1 reads SEHNR; CDR2 reads FQNEAQ (reference sequence). The V and J genes are TRBV7-9 and TRBJ2-1, with 7 bases lining up with TRBD1. The clonotype was recovered from a human donor in good health (CMV status not recorded). Some clones in this sample may be carry-over from other donors' samples. This material consisted of CD8+ T cells from cultured PBMCs, taken from culture after CMV antigen stimulation. The chain's CDR3 is CASSGQLQGTYNEQFF. The CDR3 coding sequence is TGTGCCAGCAGCGGGCAATTACAGGGGACGTACAATGAGCAGTTCTTC.